The next 30 T cell receptor beta chains were all read from a single sample in a study of naive and memory T cell subsets. The beta constant-region primer was an equimolar mix of two oligonucleotides covering TRBC1 and TRBC2. TCRdb called the UMI-ligation and nested PCR reads again in MiXCR, with one record for every CDR3 protein. The table lists 150,000 or so distinct CDR3 sequences, approximately 15% of them singletons. Sequenced input: naive CD4+ T cells from blood. The receptors were gathered from a human donor in good health.

V gene TRBV4-3 combines with J gene TRBJ2-3, with 8 bases lining up with TRBD1. The CDR3 has 17 residues. Germline trimming cut 0 bases from V and 2 bases from J; bases unmatched to any gene: 7. CDR1 is LGHNA and CDR2 is YSLEER in the germline V gene. The CDR3 spells CASSQDLGQGFTDTQYF. The CDR3 DNA sequence: TGCGCCAGCAGCCAAGATCTAGGACAGGGCTTCACAGATACGCAGTATTTT.

This rearrangement joins TRBV11-2 to TRBJ2-3; tentatively, D is TRBD2 (6 bases). The CDR3 consists of 19 residues. Trimming took off 1 base at V and 6 bases at J, with 26 bases between the two ends. Germline CDR1 and CDR2: SGHAT and FQNNGV. CDR3 DNA: TGTGCCAGCAGCTTAGTCCGAGGTGCTGGTTGGGCCGGAGGGGATACGCAGTATTTT. It translates to CASSLVRGAGWAGGDTQYF.

This clonotype was recorded a few times. V is TRBV3-1 and J is TRBJ1-1; no reliable D call. V was shortened by 0 bases and J by 10 bases, with 21 bases between the two germline ends. The germline gives CDR1 LGHDT, CDR2 YNNKEL (reference sequence). The CDR3 sequence is 16 residues long. For the CDR3, the DNA is TGTGCCAGCAGCCAAGATCTGGGCTGGCCCGGCGGTGGAGCTTTCTTT. It encodes CASSQDLGWPGGGAFF. The entire variable domain, with the rest obtained from reference TRBV3-1 and TRBJ1-1, is as follows: DTAVSQTPKYLVTQMGNDKSIKCEQNLGHDTMYWYKQDSKKFLKIMFSYNNKELIINETVPNRFSPKSPDKAHLNLHINSLELGDSAVYFCASSQDLGWPGGGAFFGQGTRLTVV.

This chain joins TRBV19 and TRBJ2-2; D gene unclear. The CDR3 is made up of 14 amino acids. CDR1 is LNHDA and CDR2 is SQIVND in the germline V gene (reference sequence). Trimming pared 5 bases from V and 3 bases from J, leaving 10 bases between. Here the CDR3 DNA reads TGTGCCAGTAGTCCGTGGGCGGACACCGGGGAGCTGTTTTTT. Protein: CASSPWADTGELFF.

This clonotype was found a few times. This sequence joins TRBV7-2 and TRBJ2-3; D remains unclear. CDR1 and CDR2 from the germline V gene are SGHTA and FQGNSA. V lost 5 bases and J 2 bases, leaving 11 bases between the germline ends. The CDR3 consists of 14 residues. The CDR3 reads CASSRTKPTDTQYF. DNA of the CDR3: TGTGCCAGCAGCCGGACGAAACCCACAGATACGCAGTATTTT.

This clonotype came up a few times. The chain carries TRBV6-5 and TRBJ2-3, with D tentatively TRBD1 (6 bases). With 6 bases removed from V and 7 bases from J, the gap between germline ends came to 20 bases. CDR3 length: 15 amino acids. Looked up from germline, CDR1 is MNHEY and CDR2 is SVGAGI. CDR3 DNA: TGTGCCAGCAGCAGGGTGGCAGGGGTACTATATACGCAGTATTTT. Protein sequence: CASSRVAGVLYTQYF.

This sequence joins TRBV28 and TRBJ2-3; TRBD2 matches at 8 bases. With V trimmed by 6 bases and J by 4 bases, 6 bases remained unmatched. This CDR3 comprises 14 residues. CDR1 is MDHEN and CDR2 is SYDVKM in the germline V gene. The CDR3 DNA sequence: TGTGCCAGCAGGGGGACTAGGTTCGCAGATACGCAGTATTTT. Amino acids: CASRGTRFADTQYF.

In nucleotides, the CDR3 is TGTGCCATCAGTGAGTCGGCGTCAGCCGGGGATACGCAGTATTTT. It is translated as CAISESASAGDTQYF. V and J are TRBV10-3 and TRBJ2-3; D remains ambiguous. There are 15 residues in the CDR3. Germline CDR1 is ENHRY and CDR2 is SYGVKD. V was shortened by 0 bases and J by 6 bases, with 13 bases between the two germline ends.

The rearrangement links TRBV5-4 to TRBJ2-7; D perhaps matches TRBD2 (6 bases). The CDR3 extends over 18 amino acids. Germline-derived CDR1 and CDR2 are SGHNT and YYREEE (reference sequence). V was cut by 0 bases and J by 0 bases, with 19 bases left in between. The chain's CDR3 is CASSLVSSREDISYEQYF. The CDR3 DNA is TGTGCCAGCAGCTTGGTTTCTAGCAGGGAGGACATCTCCTACGAGCAGTACTTC.

This sequence joins TRBV29-1 and TRBJ2-3; the D gene is possibly TRBD1 (7 bases). This CDR3 is 13 amino acids long. Germline CDR1 SQVTM, CDR2 ANQGSEA. Trimming removed 7 bases from V and 6 bases from J, with 17 bases in between. The CDR3 DNA follows: TGCAGCGGAGGGGGCGGGATAGGTGATACGCAGTATTTT. Encoded protein: CSGGGGIGDTQYF.

The gene calls are TRBV28 and TRBJ2-1; tentatively, D is TRBD1 (5 bases). V lost 3 bases to trimming and J lost 6 bases, with 15 bases between them. Germline CDR1 MDHEN, CDR2 SYDVKM. This CDR3 contains 15 residues. In nucleotides, the CDR3 is TGTGCCAGCAGTTTGAACAGGCCGTACTTCAATGAGCAGTTCTTC. It yields the protein CASSLNRPYFNEQFF. The whole variable domain, remainder taken from reference TRBV28 and TRBJ2-1, is DVKVTQSSRYLVKRTGEKVFLECVQDMDHENMFWYRQDPGLGLRLIYFSYDVKMKEKGDIPEGYSVSREKKERFSLILESASTNQTSMYLCASSLNRPYFNEQFFGPGTRLTVL.

The rearrangement joins TRBV10-3 to TRBJ2-7; tentatively, D is TRBD2 (5 bases). From germline, CDR1 is ENHRY and CDR2 SYGVKD. V gave up 0 bases and J gave up 3 bases, with 12 bases separating them. The CDR3 is 15 amino acids. The CDR3 is CAISESTGSVYEQYF. In nucleotides, the CDR3 is TGTGCCATCAGTGAGTCTACGGGGTCGGTCTACGAGCAGTACTTC.

This clonotype was observed a handful of times. V is TRBV29-1 and J is TRBJ2-6, with a possible D match to TRBD1 (5 bases). The V and J ends lost 4 bases and 0 bases respectively, with 10 bases between them. CDR3 size: 15 residues. Looked up from germline, CDR1 is SQVTM and CDR2 is ANQGSEA. CDR3 residues: CSVASRDSGANVLTF. Written as DNA, the CDR3 is TGCAGCGTTGCGTCCAGGGACTCTGGGGCCAACGTCCTGACTTTC.

The chain is built from TRBV3-1 and TRBJ1-2; no clear D. CDR3 length equals 15 residues. The germline V gene has CDR1 LGHDT and CDR2 YNNKEL (reference sequence). Trimming removed 0 bases from V and 1 base from J, with 9 bases in between. CDR3 amino acids: CASSQDLQNNYGYTF. Written as DNA, the CDR3 is TGTGCCAGCAGCCAAGATCTACAGAATAACTATGGCTACACCTTC.

The chain couples TRBV28 to TRBJ2-1; D gene ambiguous. The germline V gene has CDR1 MDHEN and CDR2 SYDVKM. The V end was cut by 7 bases, the J end by 3 bases, with 16 bases between. This CDR3 is 15 amino acids long. The CDR3 loop reads CASIPSRGYYNEQFF. In nucleotides, the CDR3 is TGTGCCAGCATACCTAGTAGAGGATACTACAATGAGCAGTTCTTC.

In this sample, this clonotype turned up a few times. The rearrangement links TRBV4-2 to TRBJ2-1, with TRBD2 matching 8 bases. This CDR3 region has 13 residues. V gave up 1 base and J gave up 7 bases; unmatched junction bases: 0. Germline values: CDR1 LGHNA, CDR2 YNFKEQ. In DNA form, the CDR3 reads TGTGCCAGCAGCCAAGCGGGGGGGAATGAGCAGTTCTTC. Protein product: CASSQAGGNEQFF.

The sample holds a few counts of this clonotype. V usage is TRBV20-1 and J usage is TRBJ2-5, with D uncertain. V lost 6 bases and J 3 bases, leaving 23 bases between the germline ends. This CDR3 region has 16 residues. CDR1 and CDR2 (germline): DFQATT, SNEGSKA (reference sequence). The CDR3 here is CSAKPPSDGKKETQYF. The CDR3 DNA reads as TGCAGTGCCAAACCACCGTCGGACGGAAAAAAAGAGACCCAGTACTTC.

This clonotype showed up just a few times. This chain joins TRBV7-9 and TRBJ1-3; a possible D gene is TRBD1 (5 bases). Deletions cut 4 bases from V and 1 base from J, with 8 bases between. The CDR3 is 14 amino acids. Germline V gene sequence: CDR1 SEHNR, CDR2 FQNEAQ (reference sequence). CDR3 amino acids: CASSSGTSGNTIYF. For the CDR3, the DNA is TGTGCCAGCAGCTCAGGGACTTCTGGAAACACCATATATTTT.

This clonotype has just a few counts. The chain has TRBV19 and TRBJ2-7, with 10 bases matching TRBD1. The CDR3 is 14 amino acids. Germline V gene lookup returns CDR1 LNHDA and CDR2 SQIVND (reference sequence). V shed 10 bases and J 3 bases; nucleotides not matched to a gene: 9. The CDR3 region is CATQSWTGGYEQYF. In nucleotides, the CDR3 is TGTGCCACCCAATCCTGGACAGGGGGCTACGAGCAGTACTTC.

The chain has TRBV7-2 and TRBJ2-3; TRBD1 matches 10 bases. Germline V gene lookup returns CDR1 SGHTA and CDR2 FQGNSA. There are 12 residues in the CDR3. The V gene end was trimmed by 5 bases and the J gene end by 8 bases; junction bases not matched to a gene: 1. CDR3 sequence reads: CASSRDRGTQYF. DNA of the CDR3: TGTGCCAGCAGCCGGGACAGGGGTACGCAGTATTTT.

This clonotype was counted only a few times. The V and J genes are TRBV2 and TRBJ1-2; no firm D call. This CDR3 contains 14 residues. Trimming left V 6 bases short and J 4 bases short, with 15 bases between. Germline CDR1 SNHLY, CDR2 FYNNEI. The CDR3 DNA sequence: TGTGCCAGCAGCTTAGCCACTCGTCTCTATGGCTACACCTTC. It codes for CASSLATRLYGYTF.

The chain employs TRBV20-1 and TRBJ2-7; D is unclear. V dropped 6 bases and J dropped 6 bases, with 12 bases sitting between them. Germline-derived CDR1 and CDR2 are DFQATT and SNEGSKA (reference sequence). This CDR3 is built from 11 residues. DNA for the CDR3: TGCAGTGCGGCCGTCCTGGGCGAGCAGTACTTC. Protein product: CSAAVLGEQYF.

This clonotype was found a few times. The chain recombines TRBV2 with TRBJ1-4; TRBD1 is a possible D gene (6 bases). CDR3 length equals 14 residues. From germline, CDR1 is SNHLY and CDR2 FYNNEI. The germline V and J ends were trimmed by 6 bases and 0 bases, with 8 bases remaining between them. The CDR3 protein is CASSAGATNEKLFF. CDR3 nucleotide sequence: TGTGCCAGCAGCGCAGGGGCAACTAATGAAAAACTGTTTTTT.

The rearrangement links TRBV28 to TRBJ2-7; D unclear. V shed 4 bases and J shed 2 bases, with 6 bases lying between them. The CDR3 length is 12 residues. In germline, CDR1 is MDHEN, CDR2 SYDVKM. CDR3 sequence: CASSSTTYEQYF. For the CDR3, the DNA is TGTGCCAGCAGTTCAACAACCTACGAGCAGTACTTC. The variable domain in full, with the rest retrieved from reference TRBV28 and TRBJ2-7, is DVKVTQSSRYLVKRTGEKVFLECVQDMDHENMFWYRQDPGLGLRLIYFSYDVKMKEKGDIPEGYSVSREKKERFSLILESASTNQTSMYLCASSSTTYEQYFGPGTRLTVT.

This clonotype showed up just a few times. This chain joins TRBV6-1 and TRBJ2-5; possibly TRBD1 or TRBD2 for D (5 bases each). Germline V gene data show CDR1 as MNHNS and CDR2 as SASEGT. Between the trimmed V and J ends, which lost 5 bases and 3 bases, there was a span of 16 bases. The CDR3 consists of 15 residues. The CDR3 nucleotides read TGTGCCAGCAGTCCTTCCGGGACGCGCAAAGAGACCCAGTACTTC. Protein: CASSPSGTRKETQYF.

This clonotype came up a few times. The chain joins TRBV6-5 to TRBJ2-4; D is perhaps TRBD1 (5 bases). Trimming pared 5 bases from V and 9 bases from J, leaving 20 bases between. The CDR3 has 15 amino acids. From germline, CDR1 is MNHEY and CDR2 SVGAGI. This CDR3 reads CASSRGHRFVGIQYF. The CDR3 DNA sequence: TGTGCCAGCAGTCGTGGACACCGCTTCGTGGGCATTCAGTACTTC.

The chain has TRBV6-2 or TRBV6-3 and TRBJ2-7; tentative D call: TRBD2 (5 bases). Germline-derived CDR1 and CDR2 are MNHEY and SVGEGT. The CDR3 extends over 14 amino acids. V was pared by 2 bases and J by 3 bases, with 11 bases between. CDR3 protein: CASSYVREYYEQYF. CDR3 sequence (DNA): TGTGCCAGCAGTTACGTCCGGGAATACTACGAGCAGTACTTC.

This clonotype came up a few times. The chain couples TRBV5-1 to TRBJ2-5, with no clear D. The length of the CDR3 is 14 residues. V lost 1 base to trimming and J lost 7 bases, with 14 bases between them. Per the germline V gene, CDR1 is SGHRS and CDR2 is YFSETQ. CDR3 DNA sequence: TGCGCCAGCAGCTTGAGGGAAGGCGAAGGGACCCAGTACTTC. The encoded protein is CASSLREGEGTQYF.

This clonotype turned up a few times. The rearrangement uses TRBV18 and TRBJ1-4, with TRBD1 as a possible D gene (6 bases). Trimming took off 6 bases at V and 6 bases at J, with 20 bases between the two ends. There are 16 residues in the CDR3. The germline CDR1 and CDR2 sequences are KGHSH and LQKENI. The CDR3 loop reads CASSIIAGTSDEKLFF. The CDR3 DNA reads TGTGCCAGCTCGATCATAGCCGGGACATCAGATGAAAAACTGTTTTTT.

This chain links TRBV13 with TRBJ2-2; D may be TRBD1 or TRBD2 (5 bases each). Germline loops: CDR1 PRHDT, CDR2 FYEKMQ (reference sequence). V lost 5 bases to trimming and J lost 2 bases, with 15 bases between them. CDR3 length: 16 residues. The CDR3 sequence: CASSPGTEDNTGELFF. In DNA, the CDR3 is TGTGCCAGCAGCCCGGGGACGGAAGACAACACCGGGGAGCTGTTTTTT.